The rows below give T cell receptor beta chains drawn from one sample of a study of cytomegalovirus exposure and HLA in healthy donors. Method: immunoSEQ multiplex PCR; TCRdb's copy keeps in-frame clones and lacks some. The sample yields under 150,000 clones, 70% to 80% seen once. Sequencing used PBMCs. These receptor sequences come from a woman in her forties or fifties in good health and CMV-seropositive. Both conserved end residues are part of each CDR3. Fields, in order: clone size, V gene, D gene, J gene, CDR3 DNA, CDR3 protein. D genes are given only for firm matches. Clone size is stated in some rows and not others, as once, few, many or a class when expanded.

>few|TRBV5-8|-|TRBJ1-4
TGTGCCAGCAGCCTAGGGACACTTGCAACTAATGAAAAACTGTTTTTT
CASSLGTLATNEKLFF
>-|TRBV11-3|-|TRBJ1-1
TGTGCCAGCAGCTTAGATCGGTGGAACACTGAAGCTTTCTTT
CASSLDRWNTEAFF
>-|TRBV27|TRBD1|TRBJ2-2
TGTGCCAGCTGCAGGGGACAGGCCGGGGAGCTGTTTTTT
CASCRGQAGELFF
>-|TRBV15|TRBD2|TRBJ2-2
TGTGCCACCAGTTGGACTAGTCATCGCAACACCGGGGAGCTGTTTTTT
CATSWTSHRNTGELFF
>-|TRBV7-6|-|TRBJ2-2
TGTGCCAGCAGCCCCGGAGGAGGGACGAACACCGGGGAGCTGTTTTTT
CASSPGGGTNTGELFF
>-|TRBV28|-|TRBJ2-7
TGTGCCAGCAGTCCTACAGGGTCCTACGAGCAGTACTTC
CASSPTGSYEQYF
>-|TRBV27|-|TRBJ2-1
TGTGCCAGCAGTTTTCGGGGAATGGGCCCGGGGAATGAGCAGTTCTTC
CASSFRGMGPGNEQFF
>few|TRBV7-9|-|TRBJ1-1
TGTGCCAGCAGCCTACAGGGTGGCACTGAAGCTTTCTTT
CASSLQGGTEAFF
>once|TRBV7-2|-|TRBJ2-3
TGTGCCAGCAGCCGAGAGGGACGGGGGACAGATACGCAGTATTTT
CASSREGRGTDTQYF
>few|TRBV28|-|TRBJ1-2
TGTGCCAGCAGGGGACGGGGGGGGGCGTCGGATGGCTACACCTTC
CASRGRGGASDGYTF
>few|TRBV11-2|-|TRBJ2-7
TGTGCCAGCAGCTTAGGCAGGGATCTCTACGAGCAGTACTTC
CASSLGRDLYEQYF
>-|TRBV9|-|TRBJ1-1
TGTGCCAGCAGCGTCGGGAATTTGAACACTGAAGCTTTCTTT
CASSVGNLNTEAFF
>once|TRBV28|-|TRBJ1-2
TGTGCCAGCTCAGCGAGGGATGAGGGCTACACCTTC
CASSARDEGYTF
>-|TRBV7-2|-|TRBJ2-2
TGTGCCAGCAGCTTAGGGCATTCGTCTTGGGCGGGCACCGGGGAGCTGTTTTTT
CASSLGHSSWAGTGELFF
>-|TRBV7-3|TRBD2|TRBJ2-1
TGTGCCAGCAGCCGGCAGGGACTAGCGGGGGGAAGTGAGCAGTTCTTC
CASSRQGLAGGSEQFF
>-|TRBV2|-|TRBJ2-1
TGTGCCAGCGTTAGTACGGAGCCCTACAATGAGCAGTTCTTC
CASVSTEPYNEQFF
>-|TRBV6-1|-|TRBJ1-1
TGTGCCAGCCACCGGGACATCACTGAAGCTTTCTTT
CASHRDITEAFF
>-|TRBV11-2|TRBD1|TRBJ2-7
TGTGCTAGTGGACAGGGGGGCCGAGAGCAGTACTTC
CASGQGGREQYF
>once|TRBV29-1|TRBD1|TRBJ1-4
TGCAGCGCGTACCCCGGACAGGGGAACGAAAAACTGTTTTTT
CSAYPGQGNEKLFF
>-|TRBV13|-|TRBJ1-6
TGTGCCAGCAGCTTAGGGGGGGCGCGGTATAATTCACCCCTCCACTTT
CASSLGGARYNSPLHF
>once|TRBV7-2|-|TRBJ2-2
TGTGCCAGCAGCTTTAACAGGGTCACCGGGGAGCTGTTTTTT
CASSFNRVTGELFF
>-|TRBV11-2|-|TRBJ1-4
TGTGCCAGCAGCTTAGCGGGGGTTAATGAAAAACTGTTTTTT
CASSLAGVNEKLFF
>once|TRBV10-2|TRBD2|TRBJ2-3
TGCGCCACCTCGCCCAGCGGGGATAACACAGATACGCAGTATTTT
CATSPSGDNTDTQYF
>-|TRBV19|TRBD1|TRBJ1-6
TGTGCCAGTAGTACAACAGGGGATTCACCCCTCCACTTT
CASSTTGDSPLHF
>-|TRBV10-3|-|TRBJ1-5
TGTGCCATCAGTGATCAGGGGAGTAATAGCAATCAGCCCCAGCATTTT
CAISDQGSNSNQPQHF
>-|TRBV6-5|-|TRBJ1-3
TGTGCCAGCAGGGCCCAGGGTAGTGGAAACACCATATATTTT
CASRAQGSGNTIYF
>-|TRBV14|-|TRBJ2-5
TGTGCCAGCAGCCAAGGACAGAGAGAGACCCAGTACTTC
CASSQGQRETQYF
>-|TRBV5-4|TRBD2|TRBJ2-5
TGTGCCAGCAGCTTCGGGACTAGCGGGAGGGCAGAGACCCAGTACTTC
CASSFGTSGRAETQYF
>-|TRBV30|TRBD1|TRBJ1-1
TGTGCCTGGAGTAAGGGACAGGGGATGAACACTGAAGCTTTCTTT
CAWSKGQGMNTEAFF
>-|TRBV14|TRBD2|TRBJ2-1
TGTGCCAGCAGCCCCCTAGCGGGGAGTTACAATGAGCAGTTCTTC
CASSPLAGSYNEQFF
>-|TRBV21-1|-|TRBJ2-1
TGTGCCAGCAGCCGCGCGGGGATTTACAATGAGCAGTTCTTC
CASSRAGIYNEQFF
>-|TRBV28|TRBD2|TRBJ2-1
TGTGCCAGCAGGGGCGGGGGGAGAACAATTGACAATGAGCAGTTCTTC
CASRGGGRTIDNEQFF
>-|TRBV7-8|TRBD2|TRBJ2-7
TGTGCCAGCAGCTTAAGGACTAGCGGGGGGCCCAATTCCTACGAGCAGTACTTC
CASSLRTSGGPNSYEQYF
>-|TRBV15|-|TRBJ2-5
TGTGCCACCAGCAGAGTCCTGGGGGGGACCCAGTACTTC
CATSRVLGGTQYF
>few|TRBV19|-|TRBJ1-1
TGTGCCAGTAGTACAATACAGGCAGGTGAAGCTTTCTTT
CASSTIQAGEAFF
>-|TRBV9|TRBD1|TRBJ1-1
TGTGCCAGCAGCCCGGCAGGGGGACGCGGCACTGAAGCTTTCTTT
CASSPAGGRGTEAFF
>-|TRBV19|TRBD1|TRBJ2-7
TGTGCCAGTGGAGGACAGGGTTCGGACGAGCAGTACTTC
CASGGQGSDEQYF
>-|TRBV5-1|-|TRBJ1-3
TGCGCCAGCAGCTTGGCACAGGTCGAGGGAAACACCATATATTTT
CASSLAQVEGNTIYF
>-|TRBV7-2|TRBD1|TRBJ2-7
TGTGCCAGCAGCCGAGGACAGGGGGCGTCCTACGAGCAGTACTTC
CASSRGQGASYEQYF
>-|TRBV6-1|-|TRBJ1-6
TGTGCCAGCAGTGAACTTCAGTATCCGCACTTT
CASSELQYPHF
>-|TRBV7-3|-|TRBJ2-2
TGTGCCAGCAGCTTAGGTAGCGGGGAGCTGTTTTTT
CASSLGSGELFF
>-|TRBV28|-|TRBJ1-6
TGTGCCAGCAGTACCCCCGAGCAGGGCAATTCACCCCTCCACTTT
CASSTPEQGNSPLHF
>once|TRBV5-1|TRBD1|TRBJ1-4
TGCGCCAGCAGCCAATACCAGGGGGAAACTAATGAAAAACTGTTTTTT
CASSQYQGETNEKLFF
>-|TRBV19|-|TRBJ2-2
TGTGCCAGTAGCCTCCGGAACACCGGGGAGCTGTTTTTT
CASSLRNTGELFF
>-|TRBV7-9|-|TRBJ2-7
TGTGCCAGCAGCCAAACGACAACCTACGAGCAGTACTTC
CASSQTTTYEQYF
>once|TRBV11-2|-|TRBJ2-1
TGTGCCAGCAGCTTAAGGCGGGGTTCCTACAATGAGCAGTTCTTC
CASSLRRGSYNEQFF
>-|TRBV7-2|TRBD2|TRBJ2-3
TGTGCCAGCAGCTTAGATAGCGGGGGGGCATCAGATACGCAGTATTTT
CASSLDSGGASDTQYF
>-|TRBV5-1|TRBD1|TRBJ1-6
TGCGCCAGCAGCGCCGAACCGAGGGGACAGGGGAGTTCACCCCTCCACTTT
CASSAEPRGQGSSPLHF
>-|TRBV30|TRBD2|TRBJ2-1
TGTGCCTGGAGCCCCCGGGAGGATGAGCAGTTCTTC
CAWSPREDEQFF
>-|TRBV20-1|-|TRBJ2-1
TGCAGTGCTAGAATGGCAGGGTGGCAGTTCTTC
CSARMAGWQFF
>-|TRBV19|-|TRBJ1-5
TGTGCCAGTAGTATAGAGGGCAGTCAGCCCCAGCATTTT
CASSIEGSQPQHF
>-|TRBV7-9|-|TRBJ2-5
TGTGCCAGCACTACGAGCGTCCGGGAGACCCAGTACTTC
CASTTSVRETQYF
>-|TRBV4-3|-|TRBJ2-2
TGCGCCAGCAGCTTCAGGCAGGGTGACGGGGAGCTGTTTTTT
CASSFRQGDGELFF